The 14 T cell receptor beta chains listed next were all sequenced from one sample in a study of T cell repertoires in cytomegalovirus infection. TCRdb processed the reads anew with MiXCR; each CDR3 protein has one entry. The top ten clones hold over 15% of a sample with roughly 730,000 distinct CDR3 sequences, roughly a third of them seen once. These receptors have no identified antigens. Material: cultured PBMCs, obtained from culture after CMV antigen stimulation. The receptors originated from a human donor in good health (CMV status not recorded). Some clones in this sample may be carry-over from other donors' samples.

The table lists this clonotype with a few counts. The J gene is TRBJ1-2, the V gene TRBV7-2; D ambiguous. This CDR3 contains 15 residues. CDR1 and CDR2 (germline): SGHTA, FQGNSA. V shed 2 bases and J shed 4 bases, with 14 bases lying between them. This CDR3 is CASSLLPAASYGYTF. In DNA, the CDR3 is TGTGCCAGCAGCTTACTTCCCGCAGCCTCCTATGGCTACACCTTC.

J is TRBJ1-2 and V is TRBV12-3 or TRBV12-4, with D uncertain. The CDR3 has 14 residues. The V gene lost 2 bases and the J gene lost 4 bases, with 11 bases spanning the gap. The CDR3 bases are TGTGCCAGCAGTTTAAAGGATCCCACCTATGGCTACACCTTC. Translation: CASSLKDPTYGYTF.

V and J are TRBV4-1 and TRBJ2-7; D is undetermined. The germline gives CDR1 MGHRA, CDR2 YSYEKL. This CDR3 spans 14 amino acids. Trimming cost V 4 bases and J 1 base, with 11 bases left between them. CDR3 nucleotide sequence: TGCGCCAGCAGCCCTCTGGTCCAATCCTACGAGCAGTACTTC. Residues: CASSPLVQSYEQYF.

This clonotype appeared once. The chain uses TRBV4-3 and TRBJ2-1, with a possible D match to TRBD2 (5 bases). Per the germline V gene, CDR1 is LGHNA and CDR2 is YSLEER. Between the trimmed V and J ends, which lost 1 base and 4 bases, there was a span of 20 bases. The CDR3 length is 18 residues. The CDR3 coding sequence is TGCGCCAGCAGCCAAGGTAGCGCGGCCACCCTACGGTACAATGAGCAGTTCTTC. Translating gives CASSQGSAATLRYNEQFF.

In this sample, this clonotype turned up once. The V gene is TRBV7-9, the J gene TRBJ1-4; maybe TRBD1 (6 bases). Germline assignment: CDR1 SEHNR and CDR2 FQNEAQ (reference sequence). This CDR3 is built from 14 residues. Trimming stripped 8 bases from V and 8 bases from J, with 18 bases between. CDR3 sequence: CASSHPGTPEKLFF. CDR3 coding DNA: TGTGCCAGCTCTCATCCCGGGACACCCGAAAAACTGTTTTTT.

V and J are TRBV5-4 and TRBJ2-3; 11 bases agree with TRBD2. J was trimmed by 4 bases and V by 5 bases; bases with no gene match: 3. The germline V gene has CDR1 SGHNT and CDR2 YYREEE (reference sequence). The CDR3 length is 14 residues. CDR3 in DNA: TGTGCCAGCAGTAAACTAGCGGGAGCAGATACGCAGTATTTT. Its translation: CASSKLAGADTQYF. Together with reference TRBV5-4 and TRBJ2-3, the CDR3 gives the full variable domain: ETGVTQSPTHLIKTRGQQVTLRCSSQSGHNTVSWYQQALGQGPQFIFQYYREEENGRGNFPPRFSGLQFPNYSSELNVNALELDDSALYLCASSKLAGADTQYFGPGTRLTVL.

This clonotype was counted between two and nine times. The chain carries TRBV11-1 and TRBJ2-1, with no clear D. The V and J ends lost 5 bases and 10 bases respectively, with 9 bases between them. Germline V gene sequence: CDR1 SGHAT, CDR2 FQDESV (reference sequence). The CDR3 loop spans 11 amino acids. Here the CDR3 DNA reads TGTGCCAGCAGCCACTCGAGCGAGCAGTTCTTC. Translation: CASSHSSEQFF.

There are many counts of this clonotype. V gene TRBV6-5 combines with J gene TRBJ2-1, with D possibly being TRBD1 or TRBD2 (5 bases each). CDR1 is MNHEY, CDR2 SVGAGI, per germline. V lost 1 base to trimming and J lost 5 bases, with 15 bases between them. This CDR3 contains 16 residues. The CDR3 DNA follows: TGTGCCAGCAGTTACTATGCCGGGACGGTCAACAATGAGCAGTTCTTC. Amino acids: CASSYYAGTVNNEQFF.

This clonotype appeared a single time. CDR3 region: CSAFGVDRATNEKLFF. In DNA form, the CDR3 reads TGCAGTGCTTTTGGGGTAGATAGGGCAACTAATGAAAAACTGTTTTTT. V gene TRBV20-1 combines with J gene TRBJ1-4; no clear D gene. Trimming took off 5 bases at V and 0 bases at J, with 16 bases between the two ends. The length of the CDR3 is 16 residues. Per the germline V gene, CDR1 is DFQATT and CDR2 is SNEGSKA (reference sequence).

There are a few counts of this clonotype. This sequence joins TRBV6-6 and TRBJ1-1; TRBD1 is a possible D gene (5 bases). This CDR3 has 14 amino acids. Germline CDR1 reads MNHNY; CDR2 reads SVGAGI (reference sequence). V was shortened by 5 bases and J by 2 bases, with 12 bases between the two germline ends. The CDR3 region has the DNA TGTGCCAGCAGTGCGGGGACCGCCAACACTGAAGCTTTCTTT. Its translation: CASSAGTANTEAFF.

The genes are TRBV20-1 and TRBJ2-7; D is unclear. Trimming shortened V by 2 bases and J by 6 bases, and 11 bases separated the two germline ends. CDR1 DFQATT and CDR2 SNEGSKA come from the germline V gene (reference sequence). CDR3 length: 12 amino acids. The CDR3 DNA reads TGCAGTGCTAGACCCAAGATCGGCGAGCAGTACTTC. Translated, it gives CSARPKIGEQYF.

This clonotype was detected only a few times. CDR3 nucleotides: TGTGCCATCAGTGGAGGGATTTATGGCTACACCTTC. This encodes CAISGGIYGYTF. This sequence joins TRBV10-3 and TRBJ1-2, with D unclear. The CDR3 totals 12 residues. CDR1 and CDR2 (germline): ENHRY, SYGVKD. Deletions cut 4 bases from V and 5 bases from J, with 8 bases between.

The rearrangement joins TRBV10-3 to TRBJ1-3; 9 bases agree with TRBD1. The J segment lost 3 bases and the V segment lost 8 bases, leaving 2 bases of the junction unmatched. Germline V CDR1 and CDR2: ENHRY, SYGVKD. CDR3 length: 13 residues. DNA for the CDR3: TGTGCCATCGGGACAGGGTTTGGAAACACCATATATTTT. Translating gives CAIGTGFGNTIYF.

The chain combines TRBV12-5 with TRBJ2-1; no firm D call. There are 17 residues in the CDR3. Looked up from germline, CDR1 is LGHNT and CDR2 is FRNRAP. V shed 1 base and J shed 9 bases, with 22 bases lying between them. CDR3 bases: TGTGCTAGTGGTTTGGGGATCAACAGAGGACCAGCCGGTGAGCAGTTCTTC. It encodes CASGLGINRGPAGEQFF.